Shown below are 4 T cell receptor beta chains from a single sample sequenced in a study of blood T cell repertoires in COVID-19. The assay was immunoSEQ multiplex PCR, and TCRdb's table has in-frame clones only and misses some. The sample shows a few hundred thousand clones, approximately 88% of them seen only once. Sequenced: peripheral blood. These receptor sequences come from a woman aged 70-85 years with COVID-19, enrolled during active disease.

This chain joins TRBV18 and TRBJ2-7; D perhaps matches TRBD2 (6 bases). This CDR3 has 14 amino acids. The V gene's germline CDR1 is KGHSH and CDR2 LQKENI. V was shortened by 5 bases and J by 6 bases, with 17 bases between the two germline ends. The DNA of the CDR3 is TGTGCCAGCTCAACGGGGGACTTCCCTAGCGAGCAGTACTTC. This encodes CASSTGDFPSEQYF. The full variable domain, with the rest looked up from reference TRBV18 and TRBJ2-7, is NAGVMQNPRHLVRRRGQEARLRCSPMKGHSHVYWYRQLPEEGLKFMVYLQKENIIDESGMPKERFSAEFPKEGPSILRIQQVVRGDSAAYFCASSTGDFPSEQYFGPGTRLTVT.

This sequence joins TRBV18 and TRBJ2-1; 7 positions agree with TRBD1. Germline V gives CDR1 KGHSH, CDR2 LQKENI. The trim removed 8 bases at V and 6 bases at J, leaving 10 bases unmatched. This CDR3 spans 14 amino acids. Here the CDR3 DNA reads TGTGCCAGCGATACCGGGACAGTTCGCAATGAGCAGTTCTTC. Protein sequence: CASDTGTVRNEQFF.

This clone appeared a single time. Within the sample, other DNA sequences also encode this same CDR3. CDR3 coding DNA: TGTGCCTGGAGAGGGACAGGGGAATCACCCCTCCACTTT. Protein product: CAWRGTGESPLHF. The rearrangement links TRBV30 to TRBJ1-6, with TRBD1 matching over 10 bases. V was pared by 3 bases and J by 10 bases, with 3 bases of the junction left unmatched. Germline V gives CDR1 GTSNPN, CDR2 SVGIG (reference sequence). The CDR3 runs to 13 residues.

CDR3 nucleotides: TGCGCCAGCAGCCAAGATTTCAGGCCGGAAGGCGAGCAGTACTTC. Protein: CASSQDFRPEGEQYF. This chain links TRBV4-1 with TRBJ2-7; D unclear. V was cut by 0 bases and J by 6 bases, with 15 bases left in between. Germline V gene data show CDR1 as MGHRA and CDR2 as YSYEKL. The CDR3 totals 15 residues.